The 8 T cell receptor beta chains below all came from one sample that was sequenced in a study of blood T cells in healthy people across ages (dated by TCRdb to the mid-2010s). The library relied on 5' RACE. Sequencing took place on an Illumina HiSeq 2500. A second PCR of roughly 7 to 11 cycles was performed with a sample-barcoded 5' primer and a J-beta primer mix. Using fastp at Q25 and MiXCR, TCRdb reprocessed the public reads and kept productive beta chains. Each record represents a unique CDR3 protein, reported with the most common genes and DNA among its rows. This sample holds 500,000 to 550,000 distinct CDR3 sequences; less than 25% were observed only once. The ten largest clonotypes hold around 10% of the sample. These data also featured in a second study, about T cells of mothers and their children.

The specimen sequenced was blood. All receptors come from a boy between 10 and 17 years old in good health.

This clonotype was counted a few times. This chain connects TRBV28 to TRBJ2-7, with TRBD1 matching over 7 bases. V lost 3 bases, J lost 3 bases, and 5 bases stayed unmatched. The CDR3 has 14 amino acids. Germline-derived CDR1 and CDR2 are MDHEN and SYDVKM. CDR3 region: CASSLGQIVYEQYF. The CDR3 bases are TGTGCCAGCAGTTTGGGACAGATAGTCTACGAGCAGTACTTC. Combining the CDR3 with reference TRBV28 and TRBJ2-7 gives the whole variable domain DVKVTQSSRYLVKRTGEKVFLECVQDMDHENMFWYRQDPGLGLRLIYFSYDVKMKEKGDIPEGYSVSREKKERFSLILESASTNQTSMYLCASSLGQIVYEQYFGPGTRLTVT.

The CDR3 region is CASSQDGTGGYGYTF. CDR3 coding DNA: TGCGCCAGCAGCCAAGACGGGACAGGAGGCTATGGCTACACCTTC. This rearrangement joins TRBV4-1 to TRBJ1-2; 8 bases align to TRBD1. Germline V gene data show CDR1 as MGHRA and CDR2 as YSYEKL. This CDR3 is 15 amino acids long. V was pared by 0 bases and J by 4 bases, with 4 bases of the junction left unmatched.

The rearrangement uses TRBV4-1 and TRBJ2-7, with 7 bases identical to TRBD2. CDR3 length: 15 amino acids. The V gene end was trimmed by 1 base and the J gene end by 2 bases; junction bases not matched to a gene: 5. Germline loops: CDR1 MGHRA, CDR2 YSYEKL. This CDR3 is CASSQGASGAYEQYF. CDR3 nucleotide sequence: TGCGCCAGCAGCCAAGGCGCTAGCGGAGCCTACGAGCAGTACTTC.

This rearrangement joins TRBV6-5 to TRBJ2-4; 8 bases match TRBD2. V trimming: 0 bases; J trimming: 1 base; junction bases outside the gene matches: 8. The CDR3 loop spans 18 amino acids. In germline, CDR1 is MNHEY, CDR2 SVGAGI. The chain's CDR3 is CASSYSTSGGPAKNIQYF. The DNA of the CDR3 is TGTGCCAGCAGTTACTCGACATCGGGAGGGCCGGCCAAAAACATTCAGTACTTC.

The chain links TRBV18 to TRBJ2-7, with a weak D call TRBD1 (5 bases). This CDR3 is built from 13 residues. Germline values: CDR1 KGHSH, CDR2 LQKENI. Trimming stripped 0 bases from V and 4 bases from J, with 7 bases between. CDR3 region: CASSPPPGYEQYF. CDR3 nucleotides: TGTGCCAGCTCACCACCGCCAGGGTACGAGCAGTACTTC.

The chain carries TRBV7-2 and TRBJ2-1; D possibly corresponds to TRBD1 (5 bases). Deletions cut 5 bases from V and 4 bases from J, with 12 bases between. Per germline, CDR1 SGHTA and CDR2 FQGNSA. The CDR3 runs 14 residues. The CDR3 nucleotides are TGTGCCAGCAGCACAGGCCCAGCGTACAATGAGCAGTTCTTC. Its translation: CASSTGPAYNEQFF.

This clonotype has more than one count but fewer than ten. At one end, the junction sequence differs from germline, possibly due to a read error. The chain combines TRBV7-2 with TRBJ2-5, with D possibly called TRBD1 or TRBD2 (5 bases each). Germline-derived CDR1 and CDR2 are SGHTA and FQGNSA. The CDR3 loop spans 13 amino acids. The CDR3 protein is CASSLSGQEAQYF. The CDR3 DNA reads as TGTGCCAGCAGCTTAAGCGGACAAGAGGCCCAGTACTTC.

This chain uses TRBV5-1 with TRBJ2-1, with TRBD2 as a possible D gene (5 bases). V was clipped by 4 bases and J by 1 base, with 9 bases between them. The CDR3 runs to 14 residues. Per germline, CDR1 SGHRS and CDR2 YFSETQ. The CDR3 nucleotides are TGCGCCAGCAGCGCGGGCGAATCCTACAATGAGCAGTTCTTC. It is translated as CASSAGESYNEQFF.